Presented here are 30 T cell receptor beta chains from one specimen sequenced in a study of cytomegalovirus exposure and HLA in healthy donors. The primer mix had 60 Vbeta and 13 Jbeta primers. Sequencing was performed with immunoSEQ multiplex PCR; in TCRdb, only in-frame clones are kept and a portion is missing. The table includes 90,000 to 120,000 clones, about 9.4% detected once. Sequencing was done on a sample of PBMCs. Receptor source: a man aged 35 to 55 in good health and CMV-seropositive.

The J gene is TRBJ1-2, the V gene TRBV5-6, with D possibly matching TRBD1 (5 bases). V was trimmed by 7 bases and J by 4 bases, leaving 20 bases between them. The CDR3 consists of 15 residues. The germline gives CDR1 SGHDT, CDR2 YYEEEE. CDR3 in amino acids: CASESGAPGLYGYTF. The CDR3 bases are TGTGCCAGCGAATCCGGGGCCCCGGGACTCTATGGCTACACCTTC.

In this sample, this clone turned up a few times. The gene calls are TRBV19 and TRBJ2-1, with 11 bases fitting TRBD2. The CDR3 is made up of 15 amino acids. CDR1 is LNHDA, CDR2 SQIVND, per germline (reference sequence). Losses at the gene ends were 3 bases for V and 8 bases for J; bases not matched to a gene: 6. The CDR3 reads CASSILSGRGYEQFF. CDR3 DNA sequence: TGTGCCAGTAGTATTCTTAGCGGGAGGGGTTATGAGCAGTTCTTC.

This clone has a handful of counts. The DNA for the CDR3 is TGCGCCAGCAGCCACGGACAGCTCTCCTACGAGCAGTACTTC. Translating gives CASSHGQLSYEQYF. This sequence joins TRBV4-1 and TRBJ2-7; D might be TRBD1 (6 bases). The CDR3 is 14 amino acids. Trimming shortened V by 3 bases and J by 0 bases, and 9 bases separated the two germline ends. The germline V gene encodes CDR1 MGHRA and CDR2 YSYEKL.

This clone was counted only a few times. The V gene is TRBV7-2, the J gene TRBJ1-3, with 10 bases fitting TRBD1. CDR3 length equals 16 residues. The ends lost 4 bases at V and 2 bases at J; junction bases unmatched: 5. Germline-derived CDR1 and CDR2 are SGHTA and FQGNSA. CDR3 loop: CASSSKTGGAGNTIYF. The CDR3 nucleotides read TGTGCCAGCAGCTCGAAGACAGGGGGCGCTGGAAACACCATATATTTT.

This chain joins TRBV2 and TRBJ2-7, with 9 bases matching TRBD1. Germline CDR1 and CDR2: SNHLY and FYNNEI. The CDR3 has 14 residues. With V trimmed by 5 bases and J by 6 bases, 8 bases remained unmatched. CDR3 bases: TGTGCCAGCAGTACCGGGACAGGGAGTTTCGAGCAGTACTTC. As protein: CASSTGTGSFEQYF.

A few counts support this clone. The chain carries TRBV19 and TRBJ2-1, with 9 bases fitting TRBD2. V lost 4 bases and J lost 2; bases outside the gene matches: 3. The CDR3 is 15 amino acids. Germline V CDR1 and CDR2: LNHDA, SQIVND (reference sequence). The CDR3 reads CASSKLAGPYNEQFF. DNA for the CDR3: TGTGCCAGTAGTAAACTAGCGGGTCCCTACAATGAGCAGTTCTTC.

The V call is TRBV6-6, the J call TRBJ1-4; 10 bases line up with TRBD1. The CDR3 consists of 14 residues. V shed 5 bases and J 8 bases; nucleotides not matched to a gene: 5. The germline V gene has CDR1 MNHNY and CDR2 SVGAGI (reference sequence). The CDR3 reads CASSTDRGYEKLFF. The CDR3 region has the DNA TGTGCCAGCAGTACGGACAGGGGGTACGAAAAACTGTTTTTT.

This clone turned up a few times. J is TRBJ1-3 and V is TRBV18; maybe TRBD1 (5 bases). Germline CDR1 is KGHSH and CDR2 is LQKENI. The germline V and J ends were trimmed by 5 bases and 4 bases, with 15 bases remaining between them. The CDR3 spans 15 residues. The CDR3 region has the DNA TGTGCCAGCTCAGCCGGGACTGCGACAGGAAACACCATATATTTT. Translated, it gives CASSAGTATGNTIYF. The full variable domain, completed using reference TRBV18 and TRBJ1-3, is NAGVMQNPRHLVRRRGQEARLRCSPMKGHSHVYWYRQLPEEGLKFMVYLQKENIIDESGMPKERFSAEFPKEGPSILRIQQVVRGDSAAYFCASSAGTATGNTIYFGEGSWLTVV.

The rearrangement links TRBV9 to TRBJ2-7, with 10 nucleotides matching TRBD2. CDR3 length equals 17 residues. Trimming removed 0 bases from V and 3 bases from J; junction bases left unmatched: 9. Per the germline V gene, CDR1 is SGDLS and CDR2 is YYNGEE. The CDR3 reads CASSVGTSGESDYEQYF. Written as DNA, the CDR3 is TGTGCCAGCAGCGTAGGGACTAGCGGCGAATCTGACTACGAGCAGTACTTC. The complete variable domain, with remaining parts taken from reference TRBV9 and TRBJ2-7, reads DSGVTQTPKHLITATGQRVTLRCSPRSGDLSVYWYQQSLDQGLQFLIQYYNGEERAKGNILERFSAQQFPDLHSELNLSSLELGDSALYFCASSVGTSGESDYEQYFGPGTRLTVT.

The gene calls are TRBV19 and TRBJ2-3; perhaps TRBD1 as D (6 bases). V was shortened by 4 bases and J by 3 bases, with 11 bases between the two germline ends. Germline-derived CDR1 and CDR2 are LNHDA and SQIVND (reference sequence). CDR3 size: 14 residues. The CDR3 loop is CASSTKQGTDTQYF. As DNA, the CDR3 is TGTGCCAGTAGTACCAAACAGGGTACAGATACGCAGTATTTT.

J is TRBJ2-2 and V is TRBV28; 7 bases match TRBD1. V lost 7 bases and J lost 3; bases outside the gene matches: 8. CDR1 MDHEN and CDR2 SYDVKM come from the germline V gene. The CDR3 contains 15 residues. The CDR3 coding sequence is TGTGCCAGCACACCCGGGACAGACTACACCGGGGAGCTGTTTTTT. It yields the protein CASTPGTDYTGELFF.

The V and J genes are TRBV6-5 and TRBJ1-4; D remains ambiguous. V was cut by 6 bases and J by 7 bases, with 12 bases left in between. CDR1 and CDR2 from the germline V gene are MNHEY and SVGAGI. The CDR3 loop spans 13 amino acids. DNA of the CDR3: TGTGCCAGCAGAGGGAGGGCTGGTGAAAAACTGTTTTTT. Translated: CASRGRAGEKLFF.

This clone turned up a few times. The V and J genes are TRBV7-9 and TRBJ2-6; maybe TRBD2 (6 bases). Trimming took 3 bases from V and 0 from J, leaving 15 bases between them. The germline gives CDR1 SEHNR, CDR2 FQNEAQ (reference sequence). The CDR3 extends over 18 amino acids. CDR3 sequence: CASSLARGAHSGANVLTF. The CDR3 DNA follows: TGTGCCAGCAGCTTGGCCCGCGGGGCCCACTCTGGGGCCAACGTCCTGACTTTC. The variable domain in full, completed from reference TRBV7-9 and TRBJ2-6, reads DTGVSQNPRHKITKRGQNVTFRCDPISEHNRLYWYRQTLGQGPEFLTYFQNEAQLEKSRLLSDRFSAERPKGSFSTLEIQRTEQGDSAMYLCASSLARGAHSGANVLTFGAGSRLTVL.

This clone turned up a few times. The genes are TRBV23-1 and TRBJ1-4, with D tentatively TRBD1 (6 bases). TRBV23-1 is classed as an ORF, of uncertain function. The germline V and J ends were trimmed by 2 bases and 1 base, with 11 bases remaining between them. This CDR3 is 16 amino acids long. The CDR3 region is CASSQPRTVTNEKLFF. DNA of the CDR3: TGCGCCAGCAGTCAACCTAGGACAGTAACTAATGAAAAACTGTTTTTT.

The chain is built from TRBV19 and TRBJ1-3; no firm D call. The CDR3 contains 15 residues. The germline V gene has CDR1 LNHDA and CDR2 SQIVND (reference sequence). Trimming removed 3 bases from V and 0 bases from J, with 9 bases in between. CDR3 sequence reads: CASSILKSSGNTIYF. The CDR3 DNA reads TGTGCCAGTAGTATCTTAAAGAGCTCTGGAAACACCATATATTTT.

The chain combines TRBV29-1 with TRBJ1-4; no reliable D call. Germline V lookup: CDR1 SQVTM, CDR2 ANQGSEA. Between the trimmed V and J ends, which lost 3 bases and 7 bases, there was a span of 15 bases. CDR3 length: 14 residues. CDR3 amino acids: CSVDTSGAGEKLFF. CDR3 nucleotides: TGCAGCGTTGATACTTCTGGAGCTGGTGAAAAACTGTTTTTT.

Only a few counts were recorded for this clone. The genes are TRBV7-9 and TRBJ2-5; TRBD2 matches at 9 bases. Germline V gives CDR1 SEHNR, CDR2 FQNEAQ (reference sequence). V lost 1 base, J lost 5 bases, and 11 bases stayed unmatched. The CDR3 is 17 amino acids. The CDR3 here is CASSLVGSGRRGETQYF. The CDR3 DNA reads as TGTGCCAGCAGCTTAGTCGGTAGCGGGAGACGGGGTGAGACCCAGTACTTC.

The chain links TRBV7-9 to TRBJ2-1, with D maybe TRBD1 (6 bases). The V gene's germline CDR1 is SEHNR and CDR2 FQNEAQ (reference sequence). The CDR3 spans 17 residues. Trimming took 4 bases from V and 5 from J, leaving 21 bases between them. The DNA for the CDR3 is TGTGCCAGCAGCTCAACCTACAGGGTACGATACAACAATGAGCAGTTCTTC. This gives the protein CASSSTYRVRYNNEQFF.

V gene TRBV13 combines with J gene TRBJ2-1; 13 positions match TRBD2. The germline V gene encodes CDR1 PRHDT and CDR2 FYEKMQ (reference sequence). Trimming at V came to 0 bases and at J to 7 bases, leaving 0 bases not matched to a gene. This CDR3 spans 15 amino acids. CDR3 coding DNA: TGTGCCAGCAGCTTAGGACTAGCGGGAGGGAATGAGCAGTTCTTC. Its translation is CASSLGLAGGNEQFF. Combining the CDR3 with reference TRBV13 and TRBJ2-1 gives the whole variable domain AAGVIQSPRHLIKEKRETATLKCYPIPRHDTVYWYQQGPGQDPQFLISFYEKMQSDKGSIPDRFSAQQFSDYHSELNMSSLELGDSALYFCASSLGLAGGNEQFFGPGTRLTVL.

This clone has just a few counts. In DNA form, the CDR3 reads TGTGCCAGCAGCCTGGGACTGCAACTTTCCCGCTCCTACAATGAGCAGTTCTTC. Its protein product is CASSLGLQLSRSYNEQFF. This chain connects TRBV5-6 to TRBJ2-1; D may be TRBD2 (6 bases). V was trimmed by 4 bases and J by 0 bases, leaving 20 bases between them. This CDR3 contains 18 residues. Per the germline V gene, CDR1 is SGHDT and CDR2 is YYEEEE. The full variable domain, with the rest looked up from reference TRBV5-6 and TRBJ2-1, is DAGVTQSPTHLIKTRGQQVTLRCSPKSGHDTVSWYQQALGQGPQFIFQYYEEEERQRGNFPDRFSGHQFPNYSSELNVNALLLGDSALYLCASSLGLQLSRSYNEQFFGPGTRLTVL.

This clone showed up just a few times. The gene calls are TRBV6-6 and TRBJ2-1; a possible D gene is TRBD2 (6 bases). The CDR3 spans 15 residues. Between the trimmed V and J ends, which lost 4 bases and 1 base, there was a span of 11 bases. From germline, CDR1 is MNHNY and CDR2 SVGAGI (reference sequence). The CDR3 spells CASSLADLSYNEQFF. For the CDR3, the DNA is TGTGCCAGCAGTTTAGCGGACCTTTCCTACAATGAGCAGTTCTTC.

This clone has a handful of counts. The chain employs TRBV2 and TRBJ1-5, with 7 bases that match TRBD1. The V gene's germline CDR1 is SNHLY and CDR2 FYNNEI. The CDR3 is 14 residues long. Losses at the gene ends were 7 bases for V and 7 bases for J; bases not matched to a gene: 10. The CDR3: CASTVQGVSQPQHF. DNA of the CDR3: TGTGCCAGCACGGTCCAGGGGGTATCGCAGCCCCAGCATTTT. Full variable domain (remainder filled in from reference TRBV2 and TRBJ1-5): EPEVTQTPSHQVTQMGQEVILRCVPISNHLYFYWYRQILGQKVEFLVSFYNNEISEKSEIFDDQFSVERPDGSNFTLKIRSTKLEDSAMYFCASTVQGVSQPQHFGDGTRLSIL.

This clone turned up a few times. The V and J genes are TRBV5-6 and TRBJ2-5; 7 bases fit TRBD1. Germline CDR1 and CDR2: SGHDT and YYEEEE. This CDR3 has 13 residues. V was clipped by 4 bases and J by 4 bases; unmatched bases: 4. CDR3 sequence (DNA): TGTGCCAGCAGCAGAAACAGGGGAGAGACCCAGTACTTC. Translating gives CASSRNRGETQYF.

The chain links TRBV7-2 to TRBJ2-3; D perhaps matches TRBD2 (6 bases). The CDR3 consists of 16 residues. V dropped 5 bases and J dropped 4 bases, with 19 bases sitting between them. Germline V CDR1 and CDR2: SGHTA, FQGNSA. CDR3 in amino acids: CASSERLGVLPDTQYF. CDR3 bases: TGTGCCAGCAGCGAACGACTAGGGGTCCTCCCAGATACGCAGTATTTT.

The chain is built from TRBV28 and TRBJ2-7; 11 positions agree with TRBD2. Trimming at V came to 10 bases and at J to 1 base, leaving 3 bases not matched to a gene. The CDR3 loop spans 13 amino acids. Germline CDR1 is MDHEN and CDR2 is SYDVKM. The CDR3 is CATRLAGSYEQYF. The CDR3, as DNA: TGTGCCACTCGACTAGCGGGGTCCTACGAGCAGTACTTC.

This clone came up a few times. This chain links TRBV28 with TRBJ2-3; 8 bases agree with TRBD1. Losses at the gene ends were 6 bases for V and 4 bases for J; bases not matched to a gene: 3. Germline V gives CDR1 MDHEN, CDR2 SYDVKM. There are 13 residues in the CDR3. In DNA, the CDR3 is TGTGCCAGCAGGTTACAGGGGGCAGATACGCAGTATTTT. This encodes CASRLQGADTQYF. Filled out from reference TRBV28 and TRBJ2-3, the complete variable domain reads DVKVTQSSRYLVKRTGEKVFLECVQDMDHENMFWYRQDPGLGLRLIYFSYDVKMKEKGDIPEGYSVSREKKERFSLILESASTNQTSMYLCASRLQGADTQYFGPGTRLTVL.

This chain uses TRBV28 with TRBJ2-3, with D tentatively TRBD2 (5 bases). In germline, CDR1 is MDHEN, CDR2 SYDVKM. V dropped 2 bases and J dropped 2 bases, with 5 bases sitting between them. The CDR3 covers 13 residues. DNA of the CDR3: TGTGCCAGCAGTTTAGGACTCACAGATACGCAGTATTTT. Translated: CASSLGLTDTQYF.

In its sample, this clone was seen a few times. CDR3 nucleotide sequence: TGCGCCAGCAGCCCGCCGACAGTTAACACTGAAGCTTTCTTT. Translating gives CASSPPTVNTEAFF. The chain recombines TRBV5-1 with TRBJ1-1; D is possibly TRBD1 (5 bases). Germline assignment: CDR1 SGHRS and CDR2 YFSETQ. The CDR3 covers 14 residues. The V gene lost 4 bases and the J gene lost 2 bases, with 12 bases spanning the gap.

The V call is TRBV12-2, the J call TRBJ2-5; the listed D gene, TRBD2, was not tested against the DNA. TRBV12-2 counts as a pseudogene. The CDR3 contains 11 residues. CDR3 protein: CASRWREAQYF. The DNA of the CDR3 is TGTGCAAGTCGCTGGCGAGAGGCCCAGTACTTC.

This rearrangement joins TRBV5-4 to TRBJ2-1; D perhaps matches TRBD1 (5 bases). Germline lookup yields CDR1 SGHNT and CDR2 YYREEE (reference sequence). Deletions cut 3 bases from V and 4 bases from J, with 8 bases between. This CDR3 comprises 13 residues. For the CDR3, the DNA is TGTGCCAGCAGCTCGACAGAGTACAATGAGCAGTTCTTC. It encodes CASSSTEYNEQFF.